This T cell receptor beta chain was sequenced for a study of CD8+ T cells in alopecia areata. Study at large: Patients received oral tofacitinib, 5 to 10 mg twice daily, for moderate-to-severe alopecia areata. The tofacitinib course ran for 6 to 18 months and was followed by 6 months off drug.

Extracted RNA was reverse transcribed into cDNA, the sequencing template. Libraries were prepared by immunoSEQ multiplex PCR; TCRdb keeps only in-frame clonotypes and omits some of them. The sample shows about 160,000 clones, around 47% of them seen only once. Germline V lookup: CDR1 LNHNV, CDR2 YYDKDF (reference sequence). This CDR3 region has 13 residues. V lost 0 bases and J lost 5, with 7 bases in between. Lesional scalp punch biopsies and peripheral blood came from alopecia areata patients. The source is a human donor with alopecia areata. The sequenced sample was CD4+ T cells sorted from blood. J is TRBJ2-5 and V is TRBV15, with D hard to call. The CDR3 spells CATSRDTRETQYF. As DNA, the CDR3 is TGTGCCACCAGCAGAGATACCCGGGAGACCCAGTACTTC.